These 23 T cell receptor beta chains originate from one sample sequenced in a study of response to subunit inactivated influenza vaccine. TCRdb re-analysed the RT-PCR reads in MiXCR, keeping a single row per CDR3 protein. The sample carries approximately 500,000 distinct CDR3 sequences, over 10% recorded once. The specimen was PBMCs from blood, collected roughly 45 days after vaccination. These receptor sequences come from a man aged 45-65 years who received an inactivated influenza vaccine.

The CDR3 reads CSVEATGVYDEQYF. CDR3 DNA: TGCAGCGTTGAAGCGACAGGGGTATACGACGAGCAGTACTTC. V and J are TRBV29-1 and TRBJ2-7; 8 positions agree with TRBD1. Germline loops: CDR1 SQVTM, CDR2 ANQGSEA. CDR3 length: 14 amino acids. The trim removed 1 base at V and 5 bases at J, leaving 7 bases unmatched.

This sequence joins TRBV20-1 and TRBJ2-1, with 9 positions matching TRBD2. The ends lost 3 bases at V and 0 bases at J; junction bases unmatched: 12. Germline CDR1 reads DFQATT; CDR2 reads SNEGSKA (reference sequence). The length of the CDR3 is 18 residues. The CDR3 protein is CSARKGSGSFSSYNEQFF. The CDR3 bases are TGCAGTGCTAGGAAAGGTAGCGGGAGTTTTAGCTCCTACAATGAGCAGTTCTTC.

The sample holds a few counts of this clonotype. The CDR3 protein is CASSYRPDTQYF. For the CDR3, the DNA is TGTGCCAGCAGTTACCGCCCAGATACGCAGTATTTT. The chain combines TRBV6-2 or TRBV6-3 with TRBJ2-3; no reliable D call. The CDR3 covers 12 residues. Germline CDR1 reads MNHEY; CDR2 reads SVGEGT. Trimming took 2 bases from V and 4 from J, leaving 4 bases between them.

This clonotype was seen a few times. The genes are TRBV4-3 and TRBJ2-2; D is ambiguous. CDR1 LGHNA and CDR2 YSLEER come from the germline V gene. V dropped 0 bases and J dropped 0 bases, with 11 bases sitting between them. The CDR3 consists of 17 residues. The CDR3 sequence: CASSQDWPQTNTGELFF. The CDR3 DNA reads as TGCGCCAGCAGCCAAGATTGGCCTCAAACGAACACCGGGGAGCTGTTTTTT.

The gene calls are TRBV10-3 and TRBJ2-7; 7 bases agree with TRBD1. V shed 3 bases, J shed 1 base, and the junction held 6 bases outside the gene matches. Germline V gene lookup returns CDR1 ENHRY and CDR2 SYGVKD. The CDR3 has 15 residues. CDR3 nucleotide sequence: TGTGCCATCAGTGATTCGACAGGGATGTCCTACGAGCAGTACTTC. This sequence encodes CAISDSTGMSYEQYF.

The chain combines TRBV11-2 with TRBJ2-3; 8 positions match TRBD1. The germline CDR1 and CDR2 sequences are SGHAT and FQNNGV. Trimming took 2 bases from V and 1 from J; bases not matched to a gene: 11. This CDR3 is built from 18 residues. In DNA, the CDR3 is TGTGCCAGCAGCTTAAGGTTGGGGGCAGGGGGCGGCACAGATACGCAGTATTTT. The encoded protein is CASSLRLGAGGGTDTQYF.

This rearrangement joins TRBV25-1 to TRBJ2-5; TRBD2 aligns across 9 bases. Unmatched junction bases numbered 17, after V lost 1 base and J lost 5 bases. This CDR3 region has 19 residues. From germline, CDR1 is MGHDK and CDR2 SYGVNS. CDR3 nucleotide sequence: TGTGCCAGCAGTGAATTGGACAGTAGACTAGCGGAGGGGAAGGAGACCCAGTACTTC. Residues: CASSELDSRLAEGKETQYF.

This clonotype was detected many times. The gene calls are TRBV12-3 or TRBV12-4 and TRBJ2-3, with D perhaps assigned TRBD1 or TRBD2 (5 bases each). The CDR3 loop spans 17 amino acids. V was trimmed by 7 bases and J by 1 base, leaving 21 bases between them. CDR3 nucleotides: TGTGCCAGCACCGACCGCCGGGGCCGAACGGGCACAGATACGCAGTATTTT. Protein sequence: CASTDRRGRTGTDTQYF.

This clonotype was counted a few times. This chain's CDR3 is CASSNRDRATDTQYF. In DNA form, the CDR3 reads TGTGCCAGCAGCAATCGGGACAGGGCCACAGATACGCAGTATTTT. The chain combines TRBV21-1 with TRBJ2-3; the table's D call TRBD1 went unverified against the DNA. TRBV21-1 is classified as a pseudogene. This CDR3 is built from 15 residues.

The chain joins TRBV27 to TRBJ2-7, with D uncertain. Looked up from germline, CDR1 is MNHEY and CDR2 is SMNVEV (reference sequence). With 10 bases removed from V and 2 bases from J, the gap between germline ends came to 15 bases. The CDR3 length is 13 residues. The CDR3 region is CATSPGRAYEQYF. CDR3 nucleotides: TGTGCCACTTCACCCGGTAGGGCCTACGAGCAGTACTTC.

V is TRBV5-1 and J is TRBJ2-5, with 7 bases matching TRBD1. There are 15 residues in the CDR3. V trimming: 2 bases; J trimming: 5 bases; junction bases outside the gene matches: 9. Germline V lookup: CDR1 SGHRS, CDR2 YFSETQ. This chain's CDR3 is CASSFLDRLGETQYF. The DNA for the CDR3 is TGCGCCAGCAGCTTTTTGGACAGGCTTGGGGAGACCCAGTACTTC. Combining the CDR3 with reference TRBV5-1 and TRBJ2-5 gives the whole variable domain KAGVTQTPRYLIKTRGQQVTLSCSPISGHRSVSWYQQTPGQGLQFLFEYFSETQRNKGNFPGRFSGRQFSNSRSEMNVSTLELGDSALYLCASSFLDRLGETQYFGPGTRLLVL.

In its sample, this clonotype was seen a few times. V is TRBV12-3 or TRBV12-4 and J is TRBJ2-1; unclear D gene. Trimming pared 3 bases from V and 9 bases from J, leaving 18 bases between. The CDR3 contains 15 residues. The CDR3 sequence: CASSLVEAPSGEQFF. The DNA for the CDR3 is TGTGCCAGCAGTTTGGTGGAAGCCCCCTCCGGTGAGCAGTTCTTC.

This clonotype has ten or more counts. The chain uses TRBV11-2 and TRBJ2-1, with TRBD2 matching 10 bases. The CDR3 extends over 15 amino acids. Per the germline V gene, CDR1 is SGHAT and CDR2 is FQNNGV. V was clipped by 3 bases and J by 8 bases; unmatched bases: 7. The chain's CDR3 is CASSFFQRGGDEQFF. CDR3 nucleotide sequence: TGTGCCAGCAGCTTCTTTCAGCGGGGGGGCGATGAGCAGTTCTTC.

This clonotype was detected a few times. This chain connects TRBV28 to TRBJ2-5, with unresolved D. V was clipped by 3 bases and J by 4 bases, with 12 bases between them. In germline, CDR1 is MDHEN, CDR2 SYDVKM. The length of the CDR3 is 14 residues. Here the CDR3 reads CASSFQVMAETQYF. CDR3 in DNA: TGTGCCAGCAGTTTCCAGGTGATGGCAGAGACCCAGTACTTC.

This sequence joins TRBV5-1 and TRBJ2-1; 8 bases match TRBD2. J lost 7 bases, V lost 3 bases, and 6 bases had no gene match. The CDR3 runs to 14 residues. Germline values: CDR1 SGHRS, CDR2 YFSETQ. Here the CDR3 reads CASSSAGGSNEQFF. Here the CDR3 DNA reads TGCGCCAGCAGCTCTGCGGGAGGTTCTAATGAGCAGTTCTTC.

This sequence joins TRBV5-1 and TRBJ2-2, with D uncertain. The ends were cut back, 0 bases at V and 0 bases at J, with 12 bases in the middle. The CDR3 sequence is 17 residues long. Germline V CDR1 and CDR2: SGHRS, YFSETQ. The CDR3 region is CASSLERQRTNTGELFF. The DNA of the CDR3 is TGCGCCAGCAGCTTGGAAAGACAAAGAACGAACACCGGGGAGCTGTTTTTT.

The chain couples TRBV5-4 to TRBJ2-5, with D uncertain. Between the trimmed V and J ends, which lost 1 base and 3 bases, there was a span of 7 bases. The CDR3 runs 13 residues. Germline values: CDR1 SGHNT, CDR2 YYREEE (reference sequence). In DNA form, the CDR3 reads TGTGCCAGCAGCTTGCTTTCCGAAGAGACCCAGTACTTC. This codes for CASSLLSEETQYF.

This clonotype came up a few times. Written as DNA, the CDR3 is TGTGCCAGCAGCCCGAAACCTCCTCCTAGCGGTTCCCTGGGGGAGCAGTACTTC. Its protein product is CASSPKPPPSGSLGEQYF. The chain joins TRBV11-2 to TRBJ2-7, with 7 bases matching TRBD2. In germline, CDR1 is SGHAT, CDR2 FQNNGV. The CDR3 contains 18 residues. V lost 5 bases and J lost 7; bases outside the gene matches: 23.

The chain combines TRBV7-9 with TRBJ1-5; 8 positions agree with TRBD1. The germline CDR1 and CDR2 sequences are SEHNR and FQNEAQ (reference sequence). V dropped 5 bases and J dropped 1; count of bases not matched to a gene: 4. The CDR3 is 15 amino acids. CDR3 nucleotide sequence: TGTGCCAGCAGCCCGGGACAGGTGAGCAATCAGCCCCAGCATTTT. Translated, it gives CASSPGQVSNQPQHF.

This rearrangement joins TRBV5-1 to TRBJ2-1, with 7 bases identical to TRBD2. Germline CDR1 is SGHRS and CDR2 is YFSETQ. This CDR3 contains 15 residues. Trimming took 0 bases from V and 4 from J; bases not matched to a gene: 4. The chain's CDR3 is CASSLDRGRYNEQFF. The CDR3, as DNA: TGCGCCAGCAGCTTGGATCGCGGGAGATACAATGAGCAGTTCTTC.

Only a few counts were recorded for this clonotype. The genes are TRBV5-1 and TRBJ1-1; no clear D. The V gene's germline CDR1 is SGHRS and CDR2 YFSETQ. Trimming left V 0 bases short and J 0 bases short, with 9 bases between. The CDR3 covers 15 residues. The CDR3 region is CASSLEASLNTEAFF. The DNA for the CDR3 is TGCGCCAGCAGCTTGGAGGCCAGCTTGAACACTGAAGCTTTCTTT.

This clonotype was observed many times. The CDR3 region has the DNA TGTGCCAGCAGCTCCGGACAGGGGATCATGAGCTCCTACAATGAGCAGTTCTTC. Translation gives CASSSGQGIMSSYNEQFF. The chain links TRBV28 to TRBJ2-1, with 9 bases matching TRBD1. Germline V gene lookup returns CDR1 MDHEN and CDR2 SYDVKM. V shed 6 bases, J shed 0 bases, and the junction held 12 bases outside the gene matches. The CDR3 is 18 amino acids.

This clonotype was counted a few times. The rearrangement joins TRBV13 to TRBJ1-2; no clear D. The CDR3 contains 14 residues. Between the trimmed V and J ends, which lost 6 bases and 4 bases, there was a span of 15 bases. Germline V gene data show CDR1 as PRHDT and CDR2 as FYEKMQ (reference sequence). In nucleotides, the CDR3 is TGTGCCAGCAGTCGACACCGACCCACCTATGGCTACACCTTC. This encodes CASSRHRPTYGYTF.